These 26 T cell receptor beta chains were sequenced from one sample in a study of blood T cell repertoires in COVID-19. The method was immunoSEQ multiplex PCR; TCRdb's version includes in-frame clones alone and lacks a portion of them. This sample has 200,000 to 250,000 clones; around 86% occur once, and the top ten carry 3% to 3.5%. The sequencing sample was made of peripheral blood. All receptors come from a man between 60 and 75 years old with acute or convalescent COVID-19.

The chain has TRBV5-4 and TRBJ2-3; 9 positions agree with TRBD2. V trimming: 3 bases; J trimming: 2 bases; junction bases outside the gene matches: 4. This CDR3 contains 15 residues. CDR1 is SGHNT and CDR2 is YYREEE in the germline V gene (reference sequence). The CDR3 region is CASSSGGGDTDTQYF. Here the CDR3 DNA reads TGTGCCAGCAGCTCTGGCGGGGGGGACACAGATACGCAGTATTTT. Together with reference TRBV5-4 and TRBJ2-3, the CDR3 gives the full variable domain: ETGVTQSPTHLIKTRGQQVTLRCSSQSGHNTVSWYQQALGQGPQFIFQYYREEENGRGNFPPRFSGLQFPNYSSELNVNALELDDSALYLCASSSGGGDTDTQYFGPGTRLTVL.

The chain uses TRBV4-3 and TRBJ1-1; D not certain. The CDR3 loop spans 15 amino acids. V lost 0 bases and J lost 4, with 12 bases in between. Germline V CDR1 and CDR2: LGHNA, YSLEER. CDR3 sequence (DNA): TGCGCCAGCAGCCAAGATCGAGCGGACTCCACTGAAGCTTTCTTT. It yields the protein CASSQDRADSTEAFF.

J is TRBJ2-7 and V is TRBV5-1; D is unclear. The CDR3 is 14 amino acids. With 1 base removed from V and 1 base from J, the gap between germline ends came to 9 bases. Germline CDR1 reads SGHRS; CDR2 reads YFSETQ. The CDR3 reads CASSLPPLSYEQYF. The CDR3 coding sequence is TGCGCCAGCAGCTTGCCTCCCCTGTCCTACGAGCAGTACTTC.

This rearrangement joins TRBV2 to TRBJ2-3; 7 nucleotides align to TRBD2. Germline V gives CDR1 SNHLY, CDR2 FYNNEI. This CDR3 comprises 15 residues. The J segment lost 0 bases and the V segment lost 3 bases, leaving 3 bases of the junction unmatched. The CDR3, as DNA: TGTGCCAGCAGTGAGGTGGGGGGGAGCACAGATACGCAGTATTTT. Translating gives CASSEVGGSTDTQYF.

The rearrangement joins TRBV3-1 (or the pseudogene TRBV3-2) to TRBJ1-1; weak D call: TRBD1 (5 bases). Germline V gives CDR1 LGHDT, CDR2 YNNKEL (reference sequence). V lost 1 base and J 4 bases, leaving 13 bases between the germline ends. The CDR3 contains 15 residues. This CDR3 reads CASSQAGGLGTEAFF. CDR3 coding DNA: TGTGCCAGCAGCCAAGCGGGGGGGTTGGGCACTGAAGCTTTCTTT.

This clone occurred once. V and J are TRBV6-2 or TRBV6-3 and TRBJ2-1, with D tentatively TRBD1 (6 bases). Germline V gene data show CDR1 as MNHEY and CDR2 as SVGEGT. The CDR3 extends over 17 amino acids. Trimming took 2 bases from V and 3 from J, leaving 17 bases between them. The chain's CDR3 is CASSYPKGGPFYNEQFF. CDR3 bases: TGTGCCAGCAGTTACCCCAAAGGGGGACCCTTCTACAATGAGCAGTTCTTC.

The J gene is TRBJ2-7, the V gene TRBV6-5; D call uncertain. Trimming removed 4 bases from V and 2 bases from J, with 15 bases in between. The CDR3 totals 15 residues. Germline-derived CDR1 and CDR2 are MNHEY and SVGAGI. The CDR3 region is CASSSPHGDAYEQYF. CDR3 coding DNA: TGTGCCAGCAGTTCCCCCCACGGAGATGCCTACGAGCAGTACTTC.

V is TRBV5-1 and J is TRBJ2-2, with TRBD1 as a possible D gene (5 bases). The CDR3 length is 15 residues. The V gene's germline CDR1 is SGHRS and CDR2 YFSETQ. The V end was cut by 3 bases, the J end by 2 bases, with 11 bases between. CDR3 amino acids: CASSYIQGNTGELFF. As DNA, the CDR3 is TGCGCCAGCAGCTACATCCAGGGTAACACCGGGGAGCTGTTTTTT.

The CDR3 protein is CASSINNWSSFEQYF. CDR3 nucleotide sequence: TGTGCCAGCAGCATCAACAATTGGTCTAGTTTCGAGCAGTACTTC. This rearrangement joins TRBV11-2 to TRBJ2-7; D is unresolved. The CDR3 covers 15 residues. Trimming stripped 5 bases from V and 6 bases from J, with 20 bases between. Germline-derived CDR1 and CDR2 are SGHAT and FQNNGV.

This rearrangement joins TRBV9 to TRBJ2-7; maybe TRBD1 (6 bases). Germline V lookup: CDR1 SGDLS, CDR2 YYNGEE. The CDR3 sequence is 14 residues long. Trimming removed 3 bases from V and 4 bases from J, with 14 bases in between. The CDR3 here is CASSAAIGQYEQYF. DNA of the CDR3: TGTGCCAGCAGCGCCGCCATTGGACAGTACGAGCAGTACTTC. Supplemented by reference TRBV9 and TRBJ2-7, the full variable domain reads DSGVTQTPKHLITATGQRVTLRCSPRSGDLSVYWYQQSLDQGLQFLIQYYNGEERAKGNILERFSAQQFPDLHSELNLSSLELGDSALYFCASSAAIGQYEQYFGPGTRLTVT.

This clone appeared once. The chain has TRBV7-2 and TRBJ2-7; D is unclear. Germline V gene lookup returns CDR1 SGHTA and CDR2 FQGNSA. V gave up 2 bases and J gave up 6 bases, with 11 bases separating them. CDR3 length: 13 residues. The CDR3 region is CASSLITDSEQYF. As DNA, the CDR3 is TGTGCCAGCAGCTTAATTACTGACTCCGAGCAGTACTTC. Full variable domain (remainder filled in from reference TRBV7-2 and TRBJ2-7): GAGVSQSPSNKVTEKGKDVELRCDPISGHTALYWYRQSLGQGLEFLIYFQGNSAPDKSGLPSDRFSAERTGGSVSTLTIQRTQQEDSAVYLCASSLITDSEQYFGPGTRLTVT.

The gene calls are TRBV2 and TRBJ1-1; TRBD1 agrees at 10 bases. V lost 4 bases and J lost 5; bases outside the gene matches: 7. CDR1 is SNHLY and CDR2 is FYNNEI in the germline V gene. The CDR3 has 15 residues. The CDR3 loop is CASSVTGGAGTEAFF. CDR3 in DNA: TGTGCCAGCAGTGTGACAGGGGGCGCGGGGACTGAAGCTTTCTTT.

This clone was counted a few times. The rearrangement links TRBV2 to TRBJ2-2; TRBD2 matches 10 bases. The CDR3 covers 14 residues. V dropped 8 bases and J dropped 7; count of bases not matched to a gene: 7. In germline, CDR1 is SNHLY, CDR2 FYNNEI. The CDR3 loop is CASFAGLAIGELFF. CDR3 DNA: TGTGCCAGCTTTGCGGGACTAGCGATCGGGGAGCTGTTTTTT.

The chain has TRBV4-3 and TRBJ2-1, with TRBD2 matching over 11 bases. V lost 3 bases, J lost 9 bases, and 7 bases stayed unmatched. This CDR3 comprises 15 residues. Germline CDR1 is LGHNA and CDR2 is YSLEER. CDR3 sequence reads: CASSQGLAVGGEQFF. CDR3 DNA: TGCGCCAGCAGCCAGGGACTAGCGGTCGGCGGTGAGCAGTTCTTC.

V is TRBV6-4 and J is TRBJ2-1; 9 nucleotides match TRBD1. Trimming at V came to 5 bases and at J to 9 bases, leaving 11 bases not matched to a gene. Germline lookup yields CDR1 MRHNA and CDR2 SNTAGT. This CDR3 comprises 15 residues. The CDR3 sequence is CASSRGPTGGGEQFF. The CDR3 DNA follows: TGTGCCAGCAGTAGGGGACCCACAGGGGGCGGTGAGCAGTTCTTC.

V is TRBV24-1 and J is TRBJ2-3; D possibly corresponds to TRBD2 (6 bases). This CDR3 is built from 14 residues. In germline, CDR1 is KGHDR, CDR2 SFDVKD. V gave up 9 bases and J gave up 1 base, with 13 bases separating them. The CDR3 loop is CATRGTGGTDTQYF. The CDR3 DNA is TGTGCCACCCGAGGGACTGGCGGCACAGATACGCAGTATTTT.

As concerns this clone: The limits of the CDR3 on the DNA are not certain, so only TCRdb's listed CDR3 is given. The chain joins TRBV6-2 or TRBV6-3 to TRBJ2-7; no check of the table's D call, TRBD2, against the DNA was made. The CDR3 is 13 residues long, ends included. The germline V gene has CDR1 MNHEY and CDR2 SVGEGT. CDR3 in amino acids: CASSSSGVSEQYF.

This clone was observed a handful of times. DNA of the CDR3: TGTGCCAGCAGCTTAGAGAGCGGGAATTCACCCCTCCACTTT. It encodes CASSLESGNSPLHF. The chain employs TRBV7-9 and TRBJ1-6; unclear D gene. This CDR3 contains 14 residues. Trimming removed 1 base at V and 7 bases at J, with 8 bases between. In germline, CDR1 is SEHNR, CDR2 FQNEAQ (reference sequence).

V gene TRBV15 combines with J gene TRBJ2-7; 12 bases agree with TRBD2. Germline values: CDR1 LNHNV, CDR2 YYDKDF (reference sequence). The CDR3 has 15 residues. V gave up 2 bases and J gave up 5 bases; unmatched junction bases: 4. The CDR3 loop reads CATSRPTSGGHEQYF. Written as DNA, the CDR3 is TGTGCCACCAGCAGACCAACTAGCGGGGGGCACGAGCAGTACTTC.

The chain carries TRBV14 and TRBJ1-3, with D perhaps TRBD1 (6 bases). CDR1 SGHDN and CDR2 FVKESK come from the germline V gene. CDR3 size: 15 residues. Trimming stripped 4 bases from V and 4 bases from J, with 14 bases between. The CDR3 region has the DNA TGTGCCAGCAGCCCTCGGACAGTCAAAGGAAACACCATATATTTT. It specifies CASSPRTVKGNTIYF.

The chain recombines TRBV9 with TRBJ2-2; TRBD2 might be the D (6 bases). CDR3 size: 17 residues. Germline CDR1 SGDLS, CDR2 YYNGEE. The V end lost 3 bases, the J end lost 2 bases, and 17 bases lay between the germline ends. Here the CDR3 reads CASSGPRAGINTGELFF. The CDR3 DNA reads as TGTGCCAGCAGCGGGCCGCGGGCGGGGATAAACACCGGGGAGCTGTTTTTT.

This clone turned up a few times. The chain links TRBV15 to TRBJ2-7; 11 bases align to TRBD2. The CDR3 runs 16 residues. Germline trimming cut 0 bases from V and 2 bases from J; bases unmatched to any gene: 3. Germline lookup yields CDR1 LNHNV and CDR2 YYDKDF (reference sequence). The CDR3 bases are TGTGCCACCAGCAGAGAGGGTAGCGGGGGGGCCTACGAGCAGTACTTC. This gives the protein CATSREGSGGAYEQYF.

The gene calls are TRBV29-1 and TRBJ2-1, with TRBD1 identical over 10 bases. Germline V CDR1 and CDR2: SQVTM, ANQGSEA. Germline trimming cut 5 bases from V and 4 bases from J; bases unmatched to any gene: 2. CDR3 size: 13 residues. CDR3 sequence reads: CSVRTGGYNEQFF. As DNA, the CDR3 is TGCAGCGTTAGGACAGGGGGGTACAATGAGCAGTTCTTC.

This chain connects TRBV7-2 to TRBJ2-1; TRBD2 aligns across 8 bases. Germline V CDR1 and CDR2: SGHTA, FQGNSA. The V gene end was trimmed by 0 bases and the J gene end by 9 bases; junction bases not matched to a gene: 7. The CDR3 is 15 amino acids. CDR3 sequence: CASSLAGLAQGEQFF. The CDR3 coding sequence is TGTGCCAGCAGCTTAGCCGGACTAGCTCAGGGTGAGCAGTTCTTC.

This clone was seen a few times. The chain couples TRBV5-1 to TRBJ2-5, with 13 bases fitting TRBD2. CDR1 and CDR2 (germline): SGHRS, YFSETQ. The V segment lost 2 bases and the J segment 2 bases; nucleotides outside the gene matches: 6. The CDR3 runs to 17 residues. The CDR3 sequence is CASSLIGTSGAQETQYF. The CDR3 DNA sequence: TGCGCCAGCAGCTTAATCGGGACTAGCGGGGCACAAGAGACCCAGTACTTC. The entire variable domain, with the rest obtained from reference TRBV5-1 and TRBJ2-5, is as follows: KAGVTQTPRYLIKTRGQQVTLSCSPISGHRSVSWYQQTPGQGLQFLFEYFSETQRNKGNFPGRFSGRQFSNSRSEMNVSTLELGDSALYLCASSLIGTSGAQETQYFGPGTRLLVL.

The rearrangement uses TRBV5-5 and TRBJ2-7; 8 bases match TRBD2. Looked up from germline, CDR1 is SGHKS and CDR2 is YYEKEE (reference sequence). V was clipped by 4 bases and J by 7 bases; unmatched bases: 13. The CDR3 consists of 15 residues. The DNA of the CDR3 is TGTGCCAGCAGCGGACCGGGACTAGTTATGGGGGAGCAGTACTTC. Residues: CASSGPGLVMGEQYF.